This TCR beta chain was found in a study of blood T cell repertoires in COVID-19 (dated by TCRdb to the early 2020s). Concerning the study at large: Samples from collaborators originated in the United States, Italy and Spain and spanned both the acute and convalescent phases of COVID-19. The prospective study material was composed of cDNA or gDNA derived from T cells, B-cell-depleted T cells, or PBMCs. The repertoires were made available in a free public database intended to serve as a resource for research on the immune response to SARS-CoV-2. The samples were drawn from two sources: the first 160 participants of the ongoing ImmuneRACE study, and 950 to 1,500 subjects contributed by 6 global collaborators. Deeply sampled blood TCRbeta repertoires from subjects exposed to, actively infected with, or recovered from COVID-19 were included in the dataset. A de-identified subject ID, COVID-19 status, age in years and sex were almost always included in the sample metadata. HLA class I and class II types, where available, came from metadata supplied by the sample provider rather than from assay-based typing. General study outcomes and caveats: Clinical and demographic metadata were provided uncurated, with the amount varying by source and participant.

TCRbeta CDR3 regions were amplified from genomic DNA using the immunoSEQ Assay, a bias-controlled multiplex PCR. Regarding the original processing steps: The number of nucleated cells in each sample was estimated from the amplification of reference gene primers within the assay. Sequence reads were collapsed and filtered to measure the absolute abundance of every unique TCRbeta CDR3 rearrangement. For each sample, productive Simpson clonality was calculated as the square root of Simpson's diversity index over productive rearrangements. This immuneACCESS table, as held by TCRdb, lists in-frame sequences with V and J called but not all clones. Of the missing ones, under half trace to an unresolved V gene in checked studies; the others have no known cause. V, J and clone size derive from that table, while D and trimming were established from the DNA sequence. The sample yields 300,000 to 350,000 clones; about 93% were counted once. The ten largest clonotypes hold 3% to 4% of the sample.

Comments on this clone: It lacks a known antigen. Base qualities are not at hand, and no much larger clone is one base apart.

Another Seattle source contributed samples from volunteer blood donors who had recovered from COVID-19. Whole blood was collected in K2EDTA tubes by collaborating institutions according to the institutions' own protocols. For TCRbeta analysis, collaborator samples were shipped as frozen whole blood, as isolated PBMCs, or as DNA extracted from either sample type. The CDR3, from cysteine to phenylalanine, totals 15 residues. Only the CDR3 portion is preserved as DNA: 45 bases, with reading frame beginning at the first base. Trimming accounts for 5 bases at V and 4 bases at J, while the number of junction bases matched to no gene is 7. The germline V gene supplies CDR1 MGHRA and CDR2 YSYEKL.

The clonotype comes from a woman aged 18 to 35 who had recovered from COVID-19. What was sequenced was peripheral blood. The sequence is built from TRBV4-1 and TRBJ2-2, and 7 junction bases match TRBD2. The CDR3 protein: CASSGSGPFTGELFF. The DNA sequence is as follows: TGCGCCAGCAGCGGTAGCGGGCCCTTCACCGGGGAGCTGTTTTTT.